This TCR beta chain was recovered during a study of Ad26.COV2.S vaccination and SARS-CoV-2 variants. Study-wide context: As a participant in COV1001, the donor was in the Ad26.COV2.S trial arm.

Details on this clone: No antigen is known for it.

Treatment noted: some 20 received Ad26.COV2.S at low or high dose, single or two shots; five or six received placebo; per-sample allocation not given. Sampling was performed 63 days after the first vaccine or placebo injection. Vaccination employed an Ad26 vector expressing the Wuhan-strain SARS-CoV-2 spike. This CDR3 has 17 amino acids. Germline CDR1 reads SEHNR; CDR2 reads FQNEAQ (reference sequence). V lost 1 base and J lost 0, with 12 bases in between. General observations from the study: Using TCR breadth and depth analyses may have led to underestimated total T cell responses.

Assay: immunoSEQ multiplex PCR; the TCRdb copy retains only in-frame clones and omits some. Among about 680,000 clones listed, approximately 88% were seen once. The TCR comes from a person aged 18-65 years who received the Ad26.COV2.S COVID-19 vaccine or a placebo. This chain joins TRBV7-9 and TRBJ1-4, with no clear D. The sample in question was peripheral blood, obtained in a trial of Ad26.COV2.S vaccine versus placebo. Written as DNA, the CDR3 is TGTGCCAGCAGCTTAGGGTGGTCCGGGACAACTAATGAAAAACTGTTTTTT. Protein product: CASSLGWSGTTNEKLFF.